This T cell receptor (beta chain) was documented in a study of T cells in Graves' hyperthyroidism and ophthalmopathy. This clonotype was detected many times. Template material for amplifying TCR beta CDR3 regions consisted of RNA transcripts. Using the HTBI primer set, a first-round RT-PCR was run on the TCR CDR3. TCRdb recomputed calls from the multiplex PCR reads with MiXCR, one row per CDR3 protein. This table holds around 620,000 distinct CDR3 sequences, around 14% found once. The receptor was derived from a woman aged 18 to 35 with Graves' ophthalmopathy. Sequencing was performed on blood.

The CDR3 sequence: CASSFPTVLYGYTF. The DNA for the CDR3 is TGTGCCAGCAGTTTCCCCACCGTCCTCTATGGCTACACCTTC. The J gene is TRBJ1-2, the V gene TRBV28, with D unclear. CDR1 is MDHEN, CDR2 SYDVKM, per germline. The CDR3 is 14 residues long. Trimming shortened V by 3 bases and J by 4 bases, and 12 bases separated the two germline ends.